These 23 T cell receptor beta chains came from one sample sequenced in a study of shared clonotypes between healthy human individuals. TCRdb's table, derived via immunoSEQ multiplex PCR, lists solely in-frame clones and lacks some. The sample includes roughly 2.2 million clones, 92% seen only once; the top ten take roughly 0.34%. Material: naive CD4+ T cells from PBMCs. The sample's subset: CD45RA+ positively selected. These receptors were obtained from a man aged 18 to 35 in good health. Some clones in this sample may be carry-over from other donors' samples.

V is TRBV29-1 and J is TRBJ1-3; D unresolved. The CDR3 spans 13 residues. Per germline, CDR1 SQVTM and CDR2 ANQGSEA. V lost 5 bases to trimming and J lost 0 bases, with 8 bases between them. The CDR3 spells CSVLPSSGNTIYF. The CDR3, as DNA: TGCAGCGTTCTCCCGAGCTCTGGAAACACCATATATTTT.

This rearrangement joins TRBV28 to TRBJ1-4; TRBD1 aligns across 9 bases. The germline gives CDR1 MDHEN, CDR2 SYDVKM. With V trimmed by 7 bases and J by 3 bases, 6 bases remained unmatched. This CDR3 spans 15 amino acids. The CDR3 sequence is CASKDRGTSNEKLFF. CDR3 DNA sequence: TGTGCCAGCAAAGACAGGGGGACCTCTAATGAAAAACTGTTTTTT.

The chain is built from TRBV5-6 and TRBJ1-1, with TRBD1 matching 9 bases. Germline loops: CDR1 SGHDT, CDR2 YYEEEE. The CDR3 sequence is 16 residues long. Unmatched junction bases numbered 8, after V lost 0 bases and J lost 5 bases. The CDR3 DNA follows: TGTGCCAGCAGCTTGGGGGGACAGGGACCAAGAACTGAAGCTTTCTTT. This translates into CASSLGGQGPRTEAFF.

This clone has a single count. The rearrangement links TRBV7-9 to TRBJ2-2, with TRBD1 as a possible D gene (5 bases). With 5 bases removed from V and 1 base from J, the gap between germline ends came to 11 bases. CDR1 and CDR2 from the germline V gene are SEHNR and FQNEAQ (reference sequence). The CDR3 sequence is 15 residues long. CDR3: CASSTEQGNTGELFF. The CDR3 nucleotides are TGTGCCAGCAGCACCGAGCAGGGGAACACCGGGGAGCTGTTTTTT.

This sequence joins TRBV5-1 and TRBJ1-3, with no clear D. The ends were cut back, 10 bases at V and 1 base at J, with 9 bases in the middle. The germline gives CDR1 SGHRS, CDR2 YFSETQ. This CDR3 contains 12 residues. The CDR3 region is CASRESGNTIYF. The CDR3 region has the DNA TGCGCCTCACGGGAGTCTGGAAACACCATATATTTT.

This chain connects TRBV28 to TRBJ2-5; the D gene is possibly TRBD2 (6 bases). Trimming took 6 bases from V and 2 from J, leaving 16 bases between them. CDR1 is MDHEN and CDR2 is SYDVKM in the germline V gene. This CDR3 is built from 15 residues. CDR3 region: CASSPQLAFQETQYF. The CDR3 DNA sequence: TGTGCCAGCAGCCCCCAACTAGCTTTTCAAGAGACCCAGTACTTC.

V is TRBV5-8 and J is TRBJ2-7; D uncertain. The V end was cut by 4 bases, the J end by 3 bases, with 8 bases between. This CDR3 spans 12 amino acids. The germline gives CDR1 SGHTS, CDR2 YDEGEE. The CDR3 loop is CASSPDRYEQYF. The CDR3 bases are TGTGCCAGCAGCCCCGACCGCTACGAGCAGTACTTC.

V gene TRBV30 combines with J gene TRBJ1-3; 7 nucleotides match TRBD1. This CDR3 contains 14 residues. The germline V gene encodes CDR1 GTSNPN and CDR2 SVGIG (reference sequence). The V gene end was trimmed by 1 base and the J gene end by 2 bases; junction bases not matched to a gene: 2. Here the CDR3 reads CAWSADRAGNTIYF. The DNA of the CDR3 is TGTGCCTGGAGTGCCGACAGGGCTGGAAACACCATATATTTT.

Worth noting for this clone: Other DNA sequences within the sample encode an identical CDR3. The CDR3 DNA sequence: TGCGCCAGCAGTTACGGGACTACCCAAGAGACCCAGTACTTC. Residues: CASSYGTTQETQYF. The V and J genes are TRBV5-1 and TRBJ2-5, with 7 nucleotides matching TRBD2. CDR1 SGHRS and CDR2 YFSETQ come from the germline V gene. V lost 5 bases to trimming and J lost 1 base; unmatched junction nucleotides: 5. This CDR3 region has 14 residues.

The rearrangement joins TRBV27 to TRBJ2-5, with D unclear. CDR1 is MNHEY and CDR2 is SMNVEV in the germline V gene (reference sequence). Trimming cost V 6 bases and J 0 bases, with 8 bases left between them. The CDR3 loop spans 13 amino acids. CDR3 nucleotides: TGTGCCAGCAGCCTCCGGGACCAAGAGACCCAGTACTTC. It is translated as CASSLRDQETQYF.

This clone appeared a single time. The gene calls are TRBV7-3 and TRBJ2-1; 9 bases line up with TRBD1. The germline V gene encodes CDR1 SGHTA and CDR2 FQGTGA. V shed 5 bases and J 0 bases; nucleotides not matched to a gene: 5. This CDR3 comprises 16 residues. CDR3 coding DNA: TGTGCCAGCAGCCCCATGGGACAGGGCTCCTACAATGAGCAGTTCTTC. Translating gives CASSPMGQGSYNEQFF.

Details on this clone: Mismatch with germline at one junction end may stem from a read error. CDR3 sequence: CATSLEPGRGSYEQYF. CDR3 nucleotide sequence: TGTGCCACCAGTTTGGAGCCCGGGCGGGGCAGCTACGAGCAGTACTTC. The chain carries TRBV6-4 and TRBJ2-7, with D possibly TRBD2 on 6 matching bases. Germline V gives CDR1 MRHNA, CDR2 SNTAGT. The CDR3 runs to 16 residues.

This clone occurred once. In DNA, the CDR3 is TGTGCCAGCAGTTCCACGCGGGGGTATCAGGACAATGAGCAGTTCTTC. Translating it yields CASSSTRGYQDNEQFF. The chain carries TRBV6-5 and TRBJ2-1; TRBD2 matches at 7 bases. Trimming cost V 4 bases and J 5 bases; bases outside gene matches: 11. Germline CDR1 and CDR2: MNHEY and SVGAGI. The CDR3 loop spans 16 amino acids.

The V call is TRBV28, the J call TRBJ2-3; no clear D. V shed 1 base and J shed 9 bases, with 11 bases lying between them. CDR1 is MDHEN, CDR2 SYDVKM, per germline. The CDR3 contains 13 residues. CDR3 region: CASSLSDKSTQYF. The CDR3 nucleotides are TGTGCCAGCAGTTTATCTGACAAATCAACGCAGTATTTT.

This clone was found once. This chain uses TRBV2 with TRBJ2-3, with 12 nucleotides matching TRBD2. J gave up 4 bases and V 0 bases, and 5 bases lay outside the gene matches. The CDR3 runs 17 residues. Germline lookup yields CDR1 SNHLY and CDR2 FYNNEI. The CDR3 loop reads CASSEARLAGVSDTQYF. The CDR3 DNA reads as TGTGCCAGCAGTGAAGCCCGACTAGCGGGAGTATCAGATACGCAGTATTTT. Based on the CDR3 plus reference TRBV2 and TRBJ2-3, the full variable domain is EPEVTQTPSHQVTQMGQEVILRCVPISNHLYFYWYRQILGQKVEFLVSFYNNEISEKSEIFDDQFSVERPDGSNFTLKIRSTKLEDSAMYFCASSEARLAGVSDTQYFGPGTRLTVL.

The rearrangement links TRBV7-2 to TRBJ2-3; TRBD2 aligns across 8 bases. Germline V gives CDR1 SGHTA, CDR2 FQGNSA. The V segment lost 5 bases and the J segment 2 bases; nucleotides outside the gene matches: 9. This CDR3 is built from 16 residues. The CDR3 bases are TGTGCCAGCAGCCCCCAACTAGCGGAAAACACAGATACGCAGTATTTT. Amino acid sequence: CASSPQLAENTDTQYF.

In regard to this clone: This specimen includes other DNA sequences encoding the same CDR3. V usage is TRBV5-1 and J usage is TRBJ2-2, with 8 positions matching TRBD2. V lost 0 bases, J lost 3 bases, and 1 base stayed unmatched. The CDR3 covers 15 residues. CDR1 and CDR2 (germline): SGHRS, YFSETQ. The CDR3 loop reads CASSLAGGHTGELFF. CDR3 nucleotide sequence: TGCGCCAGCAGCTTGGCGGGAGGGCACACCGGGGAGCTGTTTTTT.

The genes are TRBV6-5 and TRBJ2-7; 7 bases match TRBD2. This CDR3 is 15 amino acids long. V was pared by 1 base and J by 3 bases, with 6 bases of the junction left unmatched. CDR1 MNHEY and CDR2 SVGAGI come from the germline V gene. The CDR3 sequence is CASSYYRGTNYEQYF. In DNA form, the CDR3 reads TGTGCCAGCAGTTACTACCGGGGGACTAACTACGAGCAGTACTTC.

This clone was detected only a few times. The rearrangement links TRBV7-9 to TRBJ1-1; 8 nucleotides line up with TRBD1. J gave up 4 bases and V 5 bases, and 9 bases lay outside the gene matches. Germline CDR1 and CDR2: SEHNR and FQNEAQ (reference sequence). The CDR3 runs to 15 residues. CDR3: CASSDTGQAGTEAFF. CDR3 DNA sequence: TGTGCCAGCAGCGACACGGGACAGGCTGGCACTGAAGCTTTCTTT.

Only one count was recorded for this clone. The rearrangement uses TRBV2 and TRBJ1-4, with D unresolved. CDR1 is SNHLY and CDR2 is FYNNEI in the germline V gene. The V gene lost 8 bases and the J gene lost 9 bases, with 19 bases spanning the gap. The CDR3 extends over 14 amino acids. CDR3 in amino acids: CASEKGISDKKLFF. The CDR3 coding sequence is TGTGCCAGCGAGAAGGGTATTTCTGATAAAAAACTGTTTTTT.

J is TRBJ2-1 and V is TRBV9, with TRBD1 matching 8 bases. With V trimmed by 2 bases and J by 7 bases, 8 bases remained unmatched. There are 15 residues in the CDR3. Germline values: CDR1 SGDLS, CDR2 YYNGEE. For the CDR3, the DNA is TGTGCCAGCAGCGTCCGACAGGGGTTGGAGAATGAGCAGTTCTTC. Translating it yields CASSVRQGLENEQFF. The full variable domain, completed using reference TRBV9 and TRBJ2-1, is DSGVTQTPKHLITATGQRVTLRCSPRSGDLSVYWYQQSLDQGLQFLIQYYNGEERAKGNILERFSAQQFPDLHSELNLSSLELGDSALYFCASSVRQGLENEQFFGPGTRLTVL.

This chain links TRBV27 with TRBJ2-7, with 8 positions matching TRBD2. V was clipped by 10 bases and J by 2 bases; unmatched bases: 7. CDR1 is MNHEY and CDR2 is SMNVEV in the germline V gene (reference sequence). This CDR3 spans 13 amino acids. Here the CDR3 DNA reads TGTGCCACCGCCCGGGGGGGACCCTACGAGCAGTACTTC. It translates to CATARGGPYEQYF.

The rearrangement links TRBV5-6 to TRBJ1-5; D gene unclear. From germline, CDR1 is SGHDT and CDR2 YYEEEE. Trimming stripped 0 bases from V and 4 bases from J, with 8 bases between. CDR3 size: 14 residues. CDR3 residues: CASSLGGVNQPQHF. DNA of the CDR3: TGTGCCAGCAGCTTGGGTGGGGTTAATCAGCCCCAGCATTTT. The complete variable domain, with remaining parts taken from reference TRBV5-6 and TRBJ1-5, reads DAGVTQSPTHLIKTRGQQVTLRCSPKSGHDTVSWYQQALGQGPQFIFQYYEEEERQRGNFPDRFSGHQFPNYSSELNVNALLLGDSALYLCASSLGGVNQPQHFGDGTRLSIL.